This T cell receptor beta chain was identified in a study of CD8 T cells in ankylosing spondylitis. This CDR3 has 15 amino acids. Trimming removed 0 bases from V and 1 base from J; junction bases left unmatched: 1. CDR1 is SGHTA and CDR2 is FQGNSA in the germline V gene. Generation of TCR beta libraries employed quantitative 5'-RACE incorporating molecular barcodes. TCRdb re-derived calls from the 5' RACE reads in MiXCR, one entry per CDR3 protein. The data contain about 140,000 distinct CDR3 sequences, roughly 8.4% of them singletons. What was sequenced was synovial fluid, either unsorted or a sorted T cell fraction (not recorded which). V usage is TRBV7-2 and J usage is TRBJ2-7, with 9 bases matching TRBD1. The receptor's source is a male donor with ankylosing spondylitis. In DNA form, the CDR3 reads TGTGCCAGCAGCTTAGCGGGGACAGGGTCCTACGAGCAGTACTTC. Translated: CASSLAGTGSYEQYF.